The source of this TCR beta chain is a study of shared clonotypes between healthy human individuals. The CDR3 contains 15 residues. Germline CDR1 and CDR2: LNHDA and SQIVND (reference sequence). V lost 7 bases and J lost 5, with 20 bases in between. The study's findings and limits: Clonotype sharing among the donors was expected to vary with sequencing depth.

Regarding this clone: Its antigen is unidentified.

Authors' analysis steps: As immunoSEQ supplied junction-only sequences (without quality scores), filtering differed. This table comes from immunoSEQ multiplex PCR, and its TCRdb copy is limited to in-frame clones, with some not included. V, J and clone size derive from that table, while D and trimming were established from the DNA sequence. The profile shows hundreds of thousands of clones, about 74% of them singletons. V usage is TRBV19 and J usage is TRBJ2-5; D may match TRBD1 or TRBD2 (5 bases each). Sequencing input: PBMCs. This clonotype was obtained from a woman in her thirties or forties in good health. Some clones in this sample may be carry-over from other donors' samples. CDR3 sequence reads: CASTLGFGGRETQYF. In DNA, the CDR3 is TGTGCCAGTACCCTCGGATTTGGGGGTCGGGAGACCCAGTACTTC. Full variable domain (rest looked up from reference TRBV19 and TRBJ2-5): DGGITQSPKYLFRKEGQNVTLSCEQNLNHDAMYWYRQDPGQGLRLIYYSQIVNDFQKGDIAEGYSVSREKKESFPLTVTSAQKNPTAFYLCASTLGFGGRETQYFGPGTRLLVL.